This T cell receptor beta chain emerged from a study of beta chain features in type 1 diabetes. Findings and limits, study-wide: Within each of all four CD4+ subsets, Type 1 diabetes patients had TCRB CDR3s that were moderately but significantly shorter.

The isolated RNA, all of it, was reverse transcribed, so expressed TCRB transcripts were what got sequenced. Repertoires were generated with immunoSEQ multiplex PCR, while TCRdb's copy carries only in-frame clones and drops some. This table has roughly 100,000 clones, 28% appearing once. Of note for this clone: The antigen remains undetermined.

This CDR3 is built from 17 residues. The genes are TRBV21-1 and TRBJ2-1; the DNA was not compared with TRBD2, the D call given in the table. TRBV21-1 counts as a pseudogene. Sequencing used central memory CD4+ T cells from blood. This TCR derives from a young woman with type 1 diabetes. The CDR3 DNA follows: TGTGCCAGCAGCACCGTTCAGCGGGAGGGCCCCTACAATGAGCAGTTCTTC. The encoded protein is CASSTVQREGPYNEQFF.